This T cell receptor beta chain was identified in a study of identical twins. Whole-study results and caveats: Reduced insertions were recorded for abundant cord blood beta clonotypes, with no such pattern in memory repertoires.

This clonotype was observed a handful of times. Antigen specificity is unknown. Every sampled donor was Caucasian and healthy. Germline lookup yields CDR1 MNHEY and CDR2 SVGAGI. The V end lost 0 bases, the J end lost 10 bases, and 19 bases lay between the germline ends. The CDR3 contains 16 residues. TCRdb ran MiXCR on the 5' RACE reads and lists one entry per CDR3 protein. The data show some 500,000 distinct CDR3 sequences, with nearly 10% seen just once and under 3% held by the top ten. The same sample was also used in a study of yellow fever vaccine responses in identical twins.

Sequencing was performed on PBMCs. The chain links TRBV6-5 to TRBJ2-1; either TRBD1 or TRBD2 may fit D (5 bases each). This TCR was sampled from a woman aged 18-29 years in good health. The CDR3 loop is CASSYSPPGTTGEQFF. In nucleotides, the CDR3 is TGTGCCAGCAGTTACTCCCCCCCGGGGACCACCGGGGAGCAGTTCTTC.